This entry concerns a single TCR beta chain. Germline assignment: CDR1 DFQATT and CDR2 SNEGSKA (reference sequence). The CDR3 consists of 13 residues. A second PCR of 7 to 11 cycles used a sample-barcoded 5' primer and a J-beta primer mix. TCRdb recomputed calls from the 5' RACE reads with MiXCR, one row per CDR3 protein. The data hold 1.5 million or so distinct CDR3 sequences, with about 42% observed a single time. These data are taken from a study of blood T cells in healthy people across ages. This receptor was obtained from a young woman in good health. The rearrangement uses TRBV20-1 and TRBJ2-7; a possible D gene is TRBD2 (7 bases). Material: blood. The CDR3 region has the DNA TGCACCCGAAGGGGGGGGCTGCCCTACGAGCAGTACTTC. Translation: CTRRGGLPYEQYF.